The 8 T cell receptor beta chains below all came from one sample that was sequenced in a study of beta chain features in type 1 diabetes (dated by TCRdb to between 2017 and 2018). Libraries were built with the immunoSEQ multiplex PCR assay. The entire isolated RNA was reverse transcribed using the High Capacity cDNA Reverse Transcription Kit, and thus expressed TCRB transcripts were sequenced. In its TCRdb copy, this immuneACCESS table keeps in-frame sequences only and misses some clones. Where compared with another copy, unresolved V genes explain less than half of these, and the others have no known cause. The sample data list about 160,000 clones, and around 8.6% of these were observed just once. The top ten hold around 0.5% of the sample. Their target antigens are unknown. Study-wide findings and limitations: In all four CD4+ subsets, TCRB CDR3 length was moderately but significantly shorter in type 1 diabetes patients.

The sequencing sample was made of central memory CD4+ T cells from blood. The receptors were gathered from a woman under 30 with type 1 diabetes.

The chain employs TRBV7-2 and TRBJ2-7; TRBD2 agrees at 8 bases. The CDR3 runs 15 residues. J gave up 3 bases and V 4 bases, and 8 bases lay outside the gene matches. CDR1 is SGHTA and CDR2 is FQGNSA in the germline V gene. In DNA, the CDR3 is TGTGCCAGCAGCTCGATGCTAGCGGGTAGCTACGAGCAGTACTTC. Protein product: CASSSMLAGSYEQYF.

The V gene is TRBV28, the J gene TRBJ1-4; 7 nucleotides align to TRBD1. V was clipped by 8 bases and J by 2 bases; unmatched bases: 2. Germline-derived CDR1 and CDR2 are MDHEN and SYDVKM. The CDR3 has 13 amino acids. CDR3 protein: CASVDRTNEKLFF. The CDR3 DNA reads TGTGCCAGCGTGGACAGGACTAATGAAAAACTGTTTTTT.

The chain couples TRBV11-3 to TRBJ2-1; D perhaps matches TRBD2 (5 bases). The CDR3 is 14 amino acids. The V and J ends lost 1 base and 7 bases respectively, with 11 bases between them. The germline gives CDR1 SGHNT, CDR2 YENEEA. As DNA, the CDR3 is TGTGCCAGCAGCTTAGCAGCGGATTATAATGAGCAGTTCTTC. This gives the protein CASSLAADYNEQFF. The complete variable domain, with remaining parts taken from reference TRBV11-3 and TRBJ2-1, reads EAGVVQSPRYKIIEKKQPVAFWCNPISGHNTLYWYLQNLGQGPELLIRYENEEAVDDSQLPKDRFSAERLKGVDSTLKIQPAELGDSAVYLCASSLAADYNEQFFGPGTRLTVL.

The chain recombines TRBV5-6 with TRBJ1-2, with D tentatively TRBD1 (5 bases). This CDR3 has 15 residues. V was pared by 4 bases and J by 5 bases, with 18 bases between. Germline assignment: CDR1 SGHDT and CDR2 YYEEEE. CDR3 DNA sequence: TGTGCCAGCAGCCCCTTAGGGTCTCAGGGTTATGGCTACACCTTC. This gives the protein CASSPLGSQGYGYTF.

The V and J genes are TRBV5-1 and TRBJ2-5; maybe TRBD1 (6 bases). Germline assignment: CDR1 SGHRS and CDR2 YFSETQ. V was trimmed by 6 bases and J by 3 bases, leaving 21 bases between them. The CDR3 has 16 amino acids. CDR3 loop: CASKFLEGEGEETQYF. In DNA, the CDR3 is TGCGCCAGCAAATTTCTAGAGGGAGAGGGGGAAGAGACCCAGTACTTC.

With respect to this clone: Other DNA sequences within the sample encode an identical CDR3. The chain joins TRBV18 to TRBJ1-1; no clear D. The CDR3 is 13 residues long. Germline V gives CDR1 KGHSH, CDR2 LQKENI. V lost 2 bases and J 3 bases, leaving 7 bases between the germline ends. CDR3 in amino acids: CASSPGLDTEAFF. The CDR3 bases are TGTGCCAGCTCACCAGGGCTTGACACTGAAGCTTTCTTT.

In its sample, this clone was seen a few times. V usage is TRBV7-2 and J usage is TRBJ2-5; D gene ambiguous. The CDR3 is 12 residues long. The V end lost 4 bases, the J end lost 7 bases, and 10 bases lay between the germline ends. CDR1 SGHTA and CDR2 FQGNSA come from the germline V gene. In nucleotides, the CDR3 is TGTGCCAGCAGCTCCTACGTTGGGACCCAGTACTTC. Translated, it gives CASSSYVGTQYF.

This clone was detected only a few times. The chain uses TRBV19 and TRBJ1-1, with D possibly matching TRBD1 (6 bases). The V gene's germline CDR1 is LNHDA and CDR2 SQIVND (reference sequence). The CDR3 runs 15 residues. The V end was cut by 7 bases, the J end by 0 bases, with 15 bases between. The CDR3 coding sequence is TGTGCCAGTACTCTGGGGGGGCTCATGAACACTGAAGCTTTCTTT. Its protein product is CASTLGGLMNTEAFF.